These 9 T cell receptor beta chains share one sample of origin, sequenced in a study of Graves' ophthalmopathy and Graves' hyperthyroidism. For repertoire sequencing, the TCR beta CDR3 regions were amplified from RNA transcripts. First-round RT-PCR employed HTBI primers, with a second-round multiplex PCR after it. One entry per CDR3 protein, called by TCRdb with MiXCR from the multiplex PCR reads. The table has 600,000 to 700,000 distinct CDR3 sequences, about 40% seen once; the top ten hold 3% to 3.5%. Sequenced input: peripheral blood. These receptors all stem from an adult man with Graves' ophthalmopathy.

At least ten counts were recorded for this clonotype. CDR3 in DNA: TGTGCCTCAGGGGGATATAATTCACCCCTCCACTTT. Amino acid sequence: CASGGYNSPLHF. V is TRBV10-3 and J is TRBJ1-6; TRBD1 matches 7 bases. Germline trimming cut 11 bases from V and 4 bases from J; bases unmatched to any gene: 2. This CDR3 is 12 amino acids long. Germline V gene sequence: CDR1 ENHRY, CDR2 SYGVKD.

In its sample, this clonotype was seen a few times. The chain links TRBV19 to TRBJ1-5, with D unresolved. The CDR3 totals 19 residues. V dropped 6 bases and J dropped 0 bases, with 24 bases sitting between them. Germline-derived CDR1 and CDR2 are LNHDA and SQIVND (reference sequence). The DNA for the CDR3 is TGTGCCAGTAGAGATGCAAGGCCCCCGCTTTTTTATAGCAATCAGCCCCAGCATTTT. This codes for CASRDARPPLFYSNQPQHF.

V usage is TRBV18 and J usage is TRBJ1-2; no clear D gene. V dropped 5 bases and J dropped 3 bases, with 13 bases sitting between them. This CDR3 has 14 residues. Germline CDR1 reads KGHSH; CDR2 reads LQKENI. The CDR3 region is CASSSQGWDYGYTF. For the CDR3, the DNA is TGTGCCAGCTCAAGCCAAGGGTGGGACTATGGCTACACCTTC. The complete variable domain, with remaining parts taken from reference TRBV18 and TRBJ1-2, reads NAGVMQNPRHLVRRRGQEARLRCSPMKGHSHVYWYRQLPEEGLKFMVYLQKENIIDESGMPKERFSAEFPKEGPSILRIQQVVRGDSAAYFCASSSQGWDYGYTFGSGTRLTVV.

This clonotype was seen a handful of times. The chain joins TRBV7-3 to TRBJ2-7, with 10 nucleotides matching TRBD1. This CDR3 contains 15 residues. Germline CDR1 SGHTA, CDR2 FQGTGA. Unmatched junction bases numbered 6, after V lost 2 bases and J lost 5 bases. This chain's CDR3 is CASSLASGTGDEQYF. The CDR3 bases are TGTGCCAGCAGCTTAGCCAGTGGGACAGGGGACGAGCAGTACTTC.

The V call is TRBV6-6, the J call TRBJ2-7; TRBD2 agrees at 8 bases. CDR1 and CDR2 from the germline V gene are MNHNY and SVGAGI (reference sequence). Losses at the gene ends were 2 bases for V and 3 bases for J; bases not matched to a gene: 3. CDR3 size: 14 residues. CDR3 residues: CASSYSGSFYEQYF. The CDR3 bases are TGTGCCAGCAGTTACAGCGGGAGCTTCTACGAGCAGTACTTC.

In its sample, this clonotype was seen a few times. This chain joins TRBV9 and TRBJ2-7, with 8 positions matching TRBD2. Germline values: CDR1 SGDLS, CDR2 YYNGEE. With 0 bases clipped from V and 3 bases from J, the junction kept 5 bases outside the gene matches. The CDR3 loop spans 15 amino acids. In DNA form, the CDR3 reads TGTGCCAGCAGCGTAGAAGCGGGAGTCGTCTACGAGCAGTACTTC. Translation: CASSVEAGVVYEQYF.

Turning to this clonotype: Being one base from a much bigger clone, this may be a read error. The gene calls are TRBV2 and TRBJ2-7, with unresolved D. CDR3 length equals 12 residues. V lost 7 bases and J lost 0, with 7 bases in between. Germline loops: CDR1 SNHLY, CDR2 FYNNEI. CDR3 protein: CASKRASYEQYV. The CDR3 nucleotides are TGTGCCAGCAAAAGGGCCTCCTACGAGCAGTACGTC.

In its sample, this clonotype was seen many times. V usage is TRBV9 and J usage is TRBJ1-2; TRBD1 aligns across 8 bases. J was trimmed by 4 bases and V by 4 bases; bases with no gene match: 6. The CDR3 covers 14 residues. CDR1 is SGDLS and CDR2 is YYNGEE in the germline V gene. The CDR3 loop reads CASSTQTGVYGYTF. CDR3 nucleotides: TGTGCCAGCAGCACCCAGACAGGGGTCTATGGCTACACCTTC. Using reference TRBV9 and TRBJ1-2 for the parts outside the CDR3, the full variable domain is DSGVTQTPKHLITATGQRVTLRCSPRSGDLSVYWYQQSLDQGLQFLIQYYNGEERAKGNILERFSAQQFPDLHSELNLSSLELGDSALYFCASSTQTGVYGYTFGSGTRLTVV.

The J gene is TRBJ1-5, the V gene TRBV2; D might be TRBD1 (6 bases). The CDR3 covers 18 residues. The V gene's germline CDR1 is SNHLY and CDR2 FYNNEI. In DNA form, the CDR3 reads TGTGCTAGTGGTTTGGTCATGTGGGGGGGGCTTAGCAATCAGCCCCAGCATTTT. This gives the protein CASGLVMWGGLSNQPQHF.